The rows below give T cell receptor beta chains drawn from one sample of a study of T-cell memory formation after mild COVID-19. TCRdb used MiXCR to reprocess the 5' RACE reads, holding one entry per CDR3 protein. The repertoire holds fewer than 140,000 distinct CDR3 sequences, with about 15% as singletons. What was sequenced was PBMCs or a T cell subset sorted from them (not recorded which). The receptors originated from an adult woman who had mild COVID-19 (a few samples of this study predate the infection). Cell type and time point are not known. Both conserved end residues are part of each CDR3. A D gene is named only where the DNA matches it firmly. Clone size is shown for a subset of rows, as once, few, many or a class of expanded clone.

d_call j_call clone_size v_call cdr3_nt cdr3_aa
- TRBJ1-5 - TRBV7-9 TGTGCCAGCAGCAGAAACCCCACCGGACAGACTAATCAGCCCCAGCATTTT CASSRNPTGQTNQPQHF
TRBD1 TRBJ2-2 few TRBV5-1 TGCGCCAGCAGCTTCCTGGACAGGATAAACACCGGGGAGCTGTTTTTT CASSFLDRINTGELFF
TRBD2 TRBJ2-1 few TRBV4-1 TGCGCCAGCAGTCGGACTAGCGGGAGGGGCGATGAGCAGTTCTTC CASSRTSGRGDEQFF
- TRBJ2-1 few TRBV29-1 TGCAGCGTTGAGGGGGTCCTCCATACGGACTACAATGAGCAGTTCTTC CSVEGVLHTDYNEQFF
- TRBJ1-1 few TRBV4-2 TGTGCCAGCAGCCAAGAAGAGGGGACCGGGACTACTGAAGCTTTCTTT CASSQEEGTGTTEAFF
TRBD2 TRBJ2-3 - TRBV7-6 TGTGCCAGCAGCATAAGCGGGGGGAGCACAGATACGCAGTATTTT CASSISGGSTDTQYF
- TRBJ2-3 - TRBV12-5 TGTGCTAGTGGTTTGGTGGGGCCGGCGGGGATCCCAGATACGCAGTATTTT CASGLVGPAGIPDTQYF
TRBD2 TRBJ2-3 - TRBV4-3 TGCGCCAGCAGCCAAGATGGGGACTACACAGATACGCAGTATTTT CASSQDGDYTDTQYF
TRBD1 TRBJ1-2 - TRBV5-1 TGCGCCAGCAGCTTATGGACAGGGGTAGATTTCGGCTACACCTTC CASSLWTGVDFGYTF
TRBD2 TRBJ2-7 few TRBV7-9 TGTGCCAGCATCCCAGCGGGAACCTACGAGCAGTACTTC CASIPAGTYEQYF
TRBD2 TRBJ2-1 - TRBV15 TGTGCCACCAGCGGTACCCTAGCGGGAGTGGATGAGCAGTTCTTC CATSGTLAGVDEQFF
- TRBJ1-2 - TRBV24-1 TGTGCCACCAGTGATTTGTCCAGGGAGGATGGCTACACCTTC CATSDLSREDGYTF
TRBD2 TRBJ2-3 few TRBV4-3 TGCGCCAGCAGCCAGGGGACTAGCGCTGCAGATACGCAGTATTTT CASSQGTSAADTQYF
- TRBJ2-7 many TRBV25-1 TGTGCCAGCAGTGACTCCCTTCCCTACGAGCAGTACTTC CASSDSLPYEQYF
- TRBJ1-1 - TRBV9 TGTGCCAGCAGCCCTTTAGAGGCAGGGGTCACTGAAGCTTTCTTT CASSPLEAGVTEAFF
- TRBJ2-5 - TRBV19 TGTGCCAGTATGAACCAAGAGACCCAGTACTTC CASMNQETQYF
- TRBJ1-1 - TRBV27 TGTGCCAGCAGTTCCGGTCTTAGGGGGGAGACTGAAGCTTTCTTT CASSSGLRGETEAFF
- TRBJ1-2 - TRBV25-1 TGTGCCAGCAGTGAATTTCCCGGCACTTCGAAGGATGGCTACACCTTC CASSEFPGTSKDGYTF
TRBD1 TRBJ1-1 few TRBV7-8 TGTGCCAGCAGCAAGGGACAGGGCCACACTGAAGCTTTCTTT CASSKGQGHTEAFF
TRBD2 TRBJ2-1 - TRBV7-9 TGTGCCAGCAGCTCTTCTAGCGGGAGGGCCTCCTACAATGAGCAGTTCTTC CASSSSSGRASYNEQFF
- TRBJ1-3 - TRBV20-1 TGCAGTGCTAGAGATGCGGGGGACTCTGGAAACACCATATATTTT CSARDAGDSGNTIYF
- TRBJ2-7 few TRBV7-9 TGTGCCAGCAGCTCCACAAGCCCTTCTGGAGGCGAGCAGTACTTC CASSSTSPSGGEQYF
TRBD1 TRBJ1-4 few TRBV3-1 TGTGCCAGCAGCCAGGTCCGGACAGGGTTGAGAAAACTGTTTTTT CASSQVRTGLRKLFF
- TRBJ2-3 few TRBV12-3/TRBV12-4 TGTGCCAGCAGTTTGGACCGCACAGATACGCAGTATTTT CASSLDRTDTQYF
- TRBJ2-7 - TRBV2 TGTGCCAGCATCTCCAGGGGCGGCTCCTACGAGCAGTACTTC CASISRGGSYEQYF
TRBD2 TRBJ2-7 few TRBV20-1 TGCAGTGCTAGAGATACCCTAGCGGGCCTACACTACGAGCAGTACTTC CSARDTLAGLHYEQYF
TRBD2 TRBJ2-3 few TRBV4-1 TGCGCCAGCAGCCAAACTAGCGGGGGGGCCACAGATACGCAGTATTTT CASSQTSGGATDTQYF
- TRBJ2-1 - TRBV13 TGTGCCAGCAGCCCCCGTGGGGGAGGAGGGGCCCACAATGAGCAGTTCTTC CASSPRGGGGAHNEQFF
- TRBJ1-1 - TRBV24-1 TGTGCCACCAGTGACTATGGGACAACCGGCGGCGCTTTCTTT CATSDYGTTGGAFF
TRBD2 TRBJ2-1 - TRBV5-6 TGTGCCAGCAGCTTGGGGACTAGGGGTTCCAATGAGCAGTTCTTC CASSLGTRGSNEQFF
- TRBJ1-2 many TRBV4-1 TGCGCCAGCAGCCCGGGGCCGGCGACTGGGAGCTACACCTTC CASSPGPATGSYTF
- TRBJ2-7 - TRBV27 TGTGCCAGCAGCCTGGGGGCAGCCTACGAGCAGTACTTC CASSLGAAYEQYF
- TRBJ1-1 many TRBV24-1 - CATSDLDGLKLSF
TRBD1 TRBJ1-2 few TRBV6-5 TGTGCCAGCAGTCCCCGATGGGCAGGGGGCTCTGGCTACACCTTC CASSPRWAGGSGYTF
- TRBJ1-1 - TRBV7-9 TGTGCCAGCAGATGGACAGACTACTCGAACACTGAAGCTTTCTTT CASRWTDYSNTEAFF
TRBD1 TRBJ1-1 - TRBV6-6 TGTGCCAGCAGTTTAACCGGGACAGGGGGTATTGAAGCTTTCTTT CASSLTGTGGIEAFF
- TRBJ2-6 few TRBV7-9 TGTGCCAGCAGCTTAGAGACAGAGACCTCCTCTGGGGCCAACGTCCTGACTTTC CASSLETETSSGANVLTF
- TRBJ2-7 few TRBV12-3/TRBV12-4 TGTGCCAGCAGTCCGGAGTACGAGCAGTACTTC CASSPEYEQYF
- TRBJ1-5 few TRBV7-7 TGTGCCAGCAGCTCTACGACCCCGTCGGCGATCAATCAGCCCCAGCATTTT CASSSTTPSAINQPQHF
TRBD1 TRBJ1-1 - TRBV29-1 TGCAGCGTGGACGGACAGGGACTAGCTTTCTTT CSVDGQGLAFF
- TRBJ2-7 - TRBV21-1 TGTGCCAGCAGCACCGGGACAGGGCAGAGTGTCCACGAGCAGTACTTC CASSTGTGQSVHEQYF
- TRBJ1-2 - TRBV27 TGTGCCAGCAGTTTATCGTCAGGGGCTAACTATGGCTACACCTTC CASSLSSGANYGYTF
- TRBJ2-2 few TRBV10-3 TGTGCCATCAAGTCTGATGTGAACACCGGGGAGCTGTTTTTT CAIKSDVNTGELFF
- TRBJ2-5 few TRBV9 TGTGCCAGCAGCGTAGGCGGAGGTGCAGAGACCCAGTACTTC CASSVGGGAETQYF
- TRBJ2-3 - TRBV11-1 TGTGCCAGCAGCCTGCTGGGGGGTACCATCACAGATACGCAGTATTTT CASSLLGGTITDTQYF
TRBD1 TRBJ2-7 many TRBV6-5 TGTGCCAGCAGTCCCTCCCTCGACAGGGGCTACGAGCAGTACTTC CASSPSLDRGYEQYF